Shown below are 17 T cell receptor beta chains from a single sample sequenced in a study of blood T cell repertoires in COVID-19. The assay was immunoSEQ multiplex PCR, and TCRdb's table has in-frame clones only and misses some. The sample has some 250,000 clones; 86% are singletons. The material sequenced was peripheral blood. The receptors come from a man aged 80 or over with acute or convalescent COVID-19.

The V gene is TRBV7-8, the J gene TRBJ2-7; TRBD2 aligns across 11 bases. With V trimmed by 2 bases and J by 4 bases, 4 bases remained unmatched. CDR1 SGHVS and CDR2 FQNEAQ come from the germline V gene. This CDR3 comprises 15 residues. The DNA of the CDR3 is TGTGCCAGCAGCTTACAATTAGCGGGAGGGTACGAGCAGTACTTC. This sequence encodes CASSLQLAGGYEQYF.

The genes are TRBV7-3 and TRBJ1-2, with D tentatively TRBD1 (5 bases). The germline CDR1 and CDR2 sequences are SGHTA and FQGTGA. Trimming pared 5 bases from V and 7 bases from J, leaving 17 bases between. The CDR3 runs 14 residues. CDR3 DNA: TGTGCCAGCAGCATGGCAGGGAATTATGGTGGCTACACCTTC. Its translation: CASSMAGNYGGYTF.

This chain uses TRBV7-8 with TRBJ1-2, with 7 positions matching TRBD1. J was trimmed by 8 bases and V by 5 bases; bases with no gene match: 14. CDR3 length equals 15 residues. Germline V gene data show CDR1 as SGHVS and CDR2 as FQNEAQ. The CDR3: CASSPRDRVVRGYTF. In DNA form, the CDR3 reads TGTGCCAGCAGCCCCCGAGACAGGGTGGTGAGAGGCTACACCTTC.

V gene TRBV5-6 combines with J gene TRBJ2-1; 7 bases align to TRBD1. The V and J ends lost 1 base and 1 base, in that order; junction bases with no gene match: 2. The CDR3 contains 15 residues. Germline V gene data show CDR1 as SGHDT and CDR2 as YYEEEE. CDR3 loop: CASSLQGVSYNEQFF. As DNA, the CDR3 is TGTGCCAGCAGCTTGCAGGGGGTTTCCTACAATGAGCAGTTCTTC.

The rearrangement uses TRBV4-2 and TRBJ2-5; 7 positions agree with TRBD2. V was pared by 4 bases and J by 4 bases, with 12 bases of the junction left unmatched. Germline V gene sequence: CDR1 LGHNA, CDR2 YNFKEQ. This CDR3 has 16 amino acids. The CDR3 protein is CASSPGDIGGRETQYF. Here the CDR3 DNA reads TGTGCCAGCAGCCCGGGGGATATCGGCGGGAGAGAGACCCAGTACTTC.

This chain uses TRBV28 with TRBJ1-2, with D perhaps TRBD1 (5 bases). Germline CDR1 and CDR2: MDHEN and SYDVKM. Trimming removed 5 bases from V and 2 bases from J, with 15 bases in between. This CDR3 is built from 15 residues. The CDR3, as DNA: TGTGCCAGCAGTCCGCCCGGGGGGAGAAACTATGGCTACACCTTC. As protein: CASSPPGGRNYGYTF.

The V gene is TRBV19, the J gene TRBJ2-2, with unresolved D. Germline V gene data show CDR1 as LNHDA and CDR2 as SQIVND (reference sequence). This CDR3 is built from 13 residues. Between the trimmed V and J ends, which lost 6 bases and 6 bases, there was a span of 11 bases. The DNA of the CDR3 is TGTGCCAGTAGGGGTAATGGGCCCGGGGAGCTGTTTTTT. It yields the protein CASRGNGPGELFF.

The chain carries TRBV27 and TRBJ1-1; 10 bases agree with TRBD1. Germline trimming cut 0 bases from V and 1 base from J; bases unmatched to any gene: 5. Per the germline V gene, CDR1 is MNHEY and CDR2 is SMNVEV (reference sequence). The CDR3 spans 17 residues. CDR3 loop: CASSLSTGGLGNTEAFF. As DNA, the CDR3 is TGTGCCAGCAGTTTATCGACAGGGGGCTTAGGGAACACTGAAGCTTTCTTT.

The gene calls are TRBV28 and TRBJ1-5; 8 bases line up with TRBD1. Per the germline V gene, CDR1 is MDHEN and CDR2 is SYDVKM. The CDR3 consists of 16 residues. With 5 bases clipped from V and 0 bases from J, the junction kept 6 bases outside the gene matches. CDR3 coding DNA: TGTGCCAGCAGTCTACTCGACAGGGGTAGCAATCAGCCCCAGCATTTT. Translated, it gives CASSLLDRGSNQPQHF.

The J gene is TRBJ2-4, the V gene TRBV19, with D tentatively TRBD1 (6 bases). Germline assignment: CDR1 LNHDA and CDR2 SQIVND (reference sequence). The CDR3 covers 14 residues. Trimming removed 3 bases at V and 7 bases at J, with 13 bases between. CDR3 DNA sequence: TGTGCCAGTAGTATGGGGGCTGCCATTAACATTCAGTACTTC. This translates into CASSMGAAINIQYF.

This clone has a handful of counts. The chain links TRBV7-2 to TRBJ2-5; D is perhaps TRBD1 (7 bases). CDR1 SGHTA and CDR2 FQGNSA come from the germline V gene. V was cut by 7 bases and J by 3 bases, with 24 bases left in between. The length of the CDR3 is 17 residues. Written as DNA, the CDR3 is TGTGCCAGCACCCTGCCCGAGGGGGCTCGGGGGAAAGAGACCCAGTACTTC. This translates into CASTLPEGARGKETQYF.

A few counts support this clone. The chain is built from TRBV10-1 and TRBJ1-3; D call uncertain. The CDR3 has 16 residues. V was trimmed by 0 bases and J by 0 bases, leaving 9 bases between them. The germline V gene has CDR1 WNHNN and CDR2 SYGVQD (reference sequence). The chain's CDR3 is CASSESKDYSGNTIYF. CDR3 sequence (DNA): TGCGCCAGCAGTGAGTCGAAGGACTACTCTGGAAACACCATATATTTT.

The chain is built from TRBV19 and TRBJ1-5; TRBD1 might be the D (5 bases). Germline V CDR1 and CDR2: LNHDA, SQIVND (reference sequence). The CDR3 loop spans 14 amino acids. V was clipped by 6 bases and J by 2 bases, with 11 bases between them. In nucleotides, the CDR3 is TGTGCCAGTAGCCCGGGGGGTGGCAATCAGCCCCAGCATTTT. This translates into CASSPGGGNQPQHF.

This clone has more than one count but fewer than ten. J is TRBJ1-3 and V is TRBV5-1, with D perhaps TRBD1 (6 bases). V lost 0 bases and J 4 bases, leaving 11 bases between the germline ends. The CDR3 runs 15 residues. The V gene's germline CDR1 is SGHRS and CDR2 YFSETQ. CDR3 region: CASSLGDIRGNTIYF. The DNA for the CDR3 is TGCGCCAGCAGCTTGGGGGACATTCGGGGAAACACCATATATTTT.

The gene calls are TRBV6-5 and TRBJ1-2; the match to TRBD1 covers 7 bases. In germline, CDR1 is MNHEY, CDR2 SVGAGI. Trimming took 6 bases from V and 2 from J; bases not matched to a gene: 9. The CDR3 is made up of 15 amino acids. The CDR3 loop is CASRGVPQGNYGYTF. Here the CDR3 DNA reads TGTGCCAGCAGGGGGGTACCACAGGGGAACTATGGCTACACCTTC.

The chain combines TRBV3-1 (or the pseudogene TRBV3-2) with TRBJ2-2; D may be TRBD1 (6 bases). Germline V gene data show CDR1 as LGHDT and CDR2 as YNNKEL (reference sequence). The CDR3 is 14 amino acids. V was trimmed by 3 bases and J by 6 bases, leaving 11 bases between them. CDR3: CASSHLQGSGELFF. In DNA, the CDR3 is TGTGCCAGCAGCCACTTACAGGGATCCGGGGAGCTGTTTTTT.

The chain is built from TRBV7-3 and TRBJ1-2; D is uncertain. The ends were cut back, 1 base at V and 4 bases at J, with 10 bases in the middle. The V gene's germline CDR1 is SGHTA and CDR2 FQGTGA. This CDR3 spans 14 amino acids. The CDR3 coding sequence is TGTGCCAGCAGCTTAAGTCGCGACTCCTATGGCTACACCTTC. Its translation is CASSLSRDSYGYTF.